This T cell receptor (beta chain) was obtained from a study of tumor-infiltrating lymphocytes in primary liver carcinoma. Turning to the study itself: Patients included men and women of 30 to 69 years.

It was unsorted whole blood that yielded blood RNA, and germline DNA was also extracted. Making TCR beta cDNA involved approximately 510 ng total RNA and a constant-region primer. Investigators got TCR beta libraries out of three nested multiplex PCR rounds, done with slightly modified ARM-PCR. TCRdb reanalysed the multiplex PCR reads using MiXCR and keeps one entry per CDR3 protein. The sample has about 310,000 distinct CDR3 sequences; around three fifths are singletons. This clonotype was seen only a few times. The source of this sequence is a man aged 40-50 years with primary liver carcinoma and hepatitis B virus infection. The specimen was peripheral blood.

CDR3 protein: CASTKRGLDTDTQYF. The DNA for the CDR3 is TGTGCCAGCACCAAAAGGGGGTTGGACACAGATACGCAGTATTTT. The J gene is TRBJ2-3, the V gene TRBV6-1; D perhaps matches TRBD1 (6 bases). The germline V gene has CDR1 MNHNS and CDR2 SASEGT. The germline V and J ends were trimmed by 7 bases and 2 bases, with 16 bases remaining between them. This CDR3 contains 15 residues.